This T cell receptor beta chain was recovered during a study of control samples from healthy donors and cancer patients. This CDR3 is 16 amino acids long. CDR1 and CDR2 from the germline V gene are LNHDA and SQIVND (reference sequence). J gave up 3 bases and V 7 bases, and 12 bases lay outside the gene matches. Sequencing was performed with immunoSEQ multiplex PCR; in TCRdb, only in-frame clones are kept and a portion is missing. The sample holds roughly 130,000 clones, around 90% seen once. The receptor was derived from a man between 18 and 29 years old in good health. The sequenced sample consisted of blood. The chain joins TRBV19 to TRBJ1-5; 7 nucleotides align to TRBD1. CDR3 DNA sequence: TGTGCCAGTACCTCATTGACAGGGTCCTTCAATCAGCCCCAGCATTTT. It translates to CASTSLTGSFNQPQHF.